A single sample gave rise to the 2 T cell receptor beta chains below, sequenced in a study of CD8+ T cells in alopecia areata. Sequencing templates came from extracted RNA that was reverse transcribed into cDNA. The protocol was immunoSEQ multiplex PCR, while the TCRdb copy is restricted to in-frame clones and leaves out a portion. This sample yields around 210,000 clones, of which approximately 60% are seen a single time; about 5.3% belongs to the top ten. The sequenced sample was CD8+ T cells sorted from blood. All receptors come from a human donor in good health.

In DNA form, the CDR3 reads TGTGCCAGCAGTTACGGCGGGGATACAGATACGCAGTATTTT. It yields the protein CASSYGGDTDTQYF. This rearrangement joins TRBV6-5 to TRBJ2-3; a possible D gene is TRBD2 (6 bases). Trimming shortened V by 2 bases and J by 3 bases, and 9 bases separated the two germline ends. The V gene's germline CDR1 is MNHEY and CDR2 SVGAGI. The CDR3 loop spans 14 amino acids.

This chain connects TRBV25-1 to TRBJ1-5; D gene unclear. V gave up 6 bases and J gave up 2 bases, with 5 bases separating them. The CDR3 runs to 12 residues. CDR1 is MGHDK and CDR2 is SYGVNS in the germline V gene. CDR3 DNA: TGTGCCAGCAGGCAGGGCAATCAGCCCCAGCATTTT. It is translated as CASRQGNQPQHF.